The 9 T cell receptor beta chains reported below all come from one sample, sequenced in a study of T cells in Graves' hyperthyroidism and ophthalmopathy. The CDR3 regions of TCR beta were amplified from RNA transcripts. Researchers ran a first-round RT-PCR on the TCR CDR3 using the HTBI primer set. TCRdb reanalysed the multiplex PCR reads using MiXCR and keeps one entry per CDR3 protein. Among approximately 630,000 distinct CDR3 sequences listed, around 15% were seen once. Sequencing was performed on blood. Receptors were obtained from a woman aged 30 to 39 with Graves' hyperthyroidism.

This clonotype showed up many times. The chain couples TRBV18 to TRBJ2-5; 9 bases match TRBD2. Germline trimming cut 0 bases from V and 4 bases from J; bases unmatched to any gene: 0. This CDR3 contains 14 residues. Germline loops: CDR1 KGHSH, CDR2 LQKENI. CDR3 in amino acids: CASSPPSGRETQYF. As DNA, the CDR3 is TGTGCCAGCTCACCACCTAGCGGGAGAGAGACCCAGTACTTC. Based on the CDR3 plus reference TRBV18 and TRBJ2-5, the full variable domain is NAGVMQNPRHLVRRRGQEARLRCSPMKGHSHVYWYRQLPEEGLKFMVYLQKENIIDESGMPKERFSAEFPKEGPSILRIQQVVRGDSAAYFCASSPPSGRETQYFGPGTRLLVL.

This clonotype has ten or more counts. This chain uses TRBV2 with TRBJ2-7; D unclear. Germline assignment: CDR1 SNHLY and CDR2 FYNNEI. This CDR3 has 15 residues. Trimming took off 7 bases at V and 1 base at J, with 17 bases between the two ends. CDR3 sequence (DNA): TGTGCCAGCACTAATTCGGAATCCCAGTCCTACGAGCAGTACTTC. Its protein is CASTNSESQSYEQYF.

This clonotype occurred many times. The gene calls are TRBV30 and TRBJ2-7; D gene unclear. V lost 3 bases and J 0 bases, leaving 12 bases between the germline ends. Germline assignment: CDR1 GTSNPN and CDR2 SVGIG (reference sequence). The length of the CDR3 is 14 residues. The CDR3 reads CAWRFQDLSYEQYF. Written as DNA, the CDR3 is TGTGCCTGGAGATTTCAGGACCTCTCCTACGAGCAGTACTTC.

This clonotype has ten or more counts. This rearrangement joins TRBV2 to TRBJ1-1, with D uncertain. The ends were cut back, 2 bases at V and 11 bases at J, with 18 bases in the middle. Germline V lookup: CDR1 SNHLY, CDR2 FYNNEI. The length of the CDR3 is 14 residues. CDR3 nucleotides: TGTGCCAGCAGTGAATCCCCCCCCGGAGGAGGGGCTTTCTTT. It is translated as CASSESPPGGGAFF.

This clonotype was seen many times. This chain links TRBV24-1 with TRBJ2-3; D might be TRBD1 or TRBD2, each matching 6 bases. Germline CDR1 and CDR2: KGHDR and SFDVKD. Trimming shortened V by 4 bases and J by 4 bases, and 17 bases separated the two germline ends. CDR3 length: 16 residues. The CDR3 DNA is TGTGCCACCAGTGACCTCTTGGGGGGCTCAGCAGATACGCAGTATTTT. This translates into CATSDLLGGSADTQYF.

This clonotype was picked up a small number of times. The chain combines TRBV2 with TRBJ1-3; D is unresolved. This CDR3 is built from 15 residues. V lost 4 bases to trimming and J lost 0 bases, with 10 bases between them. The V gene's germline CDR1 is SNHLY and CDR2 FYNNEI. The CDR3, as DNA: TGTGCCAGCAGTGCACGGATTGCCTCTGGAAACACCATATATTTT. Residues: CASSARIASGNTIYF. The full variable domain, with the rest looked up from reference TRBV2 and TRBJ1-3, is EPEVTQTPSHQVTQMGQEVILRCVPISNHLYFYWYRQILGQKVEFLVSFYNNEISEKSEIFDDQFSVERPDGSNFTLKIRSTKLEDSAMYFCASSARIASGNTIYFGEGSWLTVV.

As for this clonotype: This could be a read error, since a much larger clone is one nucleotide away. Without the conserved terminal phenylalanine or tryptophan, this CDR3 likely stems from a read error. The gene calls are TRBV3-1 and TRBJ2-3; D is undetermined. This CDR3 has 11 amino acids. Trimming pared 6 bases from V and 2 bases from J, leaving 3 bases between. CDR1 LGHDT and CDR2 YNNKEL come from the germline V gene (reference sequence). The CDR3 DNA sequence: TGTGCCAGCAGGCTCACAGATACGCAGTATCTT. This gives the protein CASRLTDTQYL.

In this sample, this clonotype turned up a few times. The junction and the germline gene differ at one end; a read error may be behind it. The chain carries TRBV12-3 or TRBV12-4 and TRBJ2-5; the match to TRBD2 covers 7 bases. This CDR3 region has 15 residues. The CDR3 DNA follows: TGTGCCAGCAGTTTCCGAGGACTAGAGGCAGAGACCCAGTACTTT. Its translation: CASSFRGLEAETQYF.

Only a few counts were recorded for this clonotype. The rearrangement links TRBV27 to TRBJ2-1, with TRBD2 matching over 9 bases. The CDR3 sequence is 12 residues long. Germline V lookup: CDR1 MNHEY, CDR2 SMNVEV (reference sequence). The V and J ends lost 3 bases and 15 bases, in that order; junction bases with no gene match: 6. In DNA form, the CDR3 reads TGTGCCAGCAGTTTTTCCGGGACTAGCATGTTCTTC. Translating it yields CASSFSGTSMFF.